This is a list of T cell receptor beta chains from one sample in a study of blood T cell repertoires in COVID-19. Repertoires were generated with immunoSEQ multiplex PCR, while TCRdb's copy carries only in-frame clones and drops some. Altogether roughly 25,000 clones are present, 65% to 90% being singletons, with the ten largest covering roughly three fifths. The material sequenced was peripheral blood. The receptor set was obtained from a woman older than 75 with acute or convalescent COVID-19. Each CDR3 is given with its conserved first and last residue. A D gene is named only where the DNA matches it firmly. Not all rows give a size; the values are once, few, many and, for expanded clones, a class.

J: TRBJ2-1
size: .
V: TRBV5-1
D: TRBD1
CDR3: CASSFYYGQGGYNEQFF
DNA: TGCGCCAGCAGCTTTTATTACGGACAGGGGGGGTACAATGAGCAGTTCTTC

J: TRBJ1-3
size: few
V: TRBV14
D: .
CDR3: CASTMPTFRGFTGNTIYF
DNA: TGTGCCAGCACCATGCCGACGTTCCGAGGATTTACTGGAAACACCATATATTTT

J: TRBJ1-4
size: .
V: TRBV25-1
D: TRBD1
CDR3: CASRSGGTNEKLFF
DNA: TGTGCCAGCAGGTCAGGGGGAACTAATGAAAAACTGTTTTTT

J: TRBJ2-7
size: .
V: TRBV18
D: .
CDR3: CASSEGQSYEQYF
DNA: TGTGCCAGCTCGGAGGGGCAGTCCTACGAGCAGTACTTC

J: TRBJ1-2
size: .
V: TRBV6-5
D: .
CDR3: CASRMDSLYGYTF
DNA: TGTGCCAGCAGAATGGACAGCCTCTATGGCTACACCTTC

J: TRBJ1-1
size: .
V: TRBV19
D: .
CDR3: CASSIGQLNTEAFF
DNA: TGTGCCAGTAGTATAGGACAGTTGAACACTGAAGCTTTCTTT

J: TRBJ2-7
size: .
V: TRBV2
D: .
CDR3: CASRELHPSMSSYEQYF
DNA: TGTGCCAGCAGGGAACTCCACCCATCCATGAGCTCCTACGAGCAGTACTTC

J: TRBJ1-5
size: .
V: TRBV19
D: TRBD1
CDR3: CASGGTGGSQPQHF
DNA: TGTGCCAGTGGGGGGACAGGGGGGAGTCAGCCCCAGCATTTT

J: TRBJ2-3
size: .
V: TRBV21-1
D: .
CDR3: CASSKGGDTQYF
DNA: TGTGCCAGCAGCAAGGGAGGAGATACGCAGTATTTT

J: TRBJ2-7
size: .
V: TRBV5-8
D: TRBD1
CDR3: CASSLQTGGYEQYF
DNA: TGTGCCAGCAGCTTGCAAACAGGGGGCTACGAGCAGTACTTC

J: TRBJ1-1
size: .
V: TRBV25-1
D: TRBD1
CDR3: CASSKPGTAATEAFF
DNA: TGTGCCAGCTCCAAACCGGGGACAGCCGCAACTGAAGCTTTCTTT

J: TRBJ1-3
size: .
V: TRBV5-6
D: TRBD1
CDR3: CASSWRTGRGNTIYF
DNA: TGTGCCAGCAGCTGGAGGACAGGGCGTGGAAACACCATATATTTT

J: TRBJ1-2
size: few
V: TRBV11-2
D: .
CDR3: CASSPVGRGQGYTF
DNA: TGTGCCAGCAGCCCAGTGGGCAGGGGCCAAGGCTACACCTTC

J: TRBJ2-1
size: .
V: TRBV5-1
D: .
CDR3: CASSGKSGSSYNEQFF
DNA: TGCGCCAGCAGCGGGAAGAGCGGCAGCTCCTACAATGAGCAGTTCTTC